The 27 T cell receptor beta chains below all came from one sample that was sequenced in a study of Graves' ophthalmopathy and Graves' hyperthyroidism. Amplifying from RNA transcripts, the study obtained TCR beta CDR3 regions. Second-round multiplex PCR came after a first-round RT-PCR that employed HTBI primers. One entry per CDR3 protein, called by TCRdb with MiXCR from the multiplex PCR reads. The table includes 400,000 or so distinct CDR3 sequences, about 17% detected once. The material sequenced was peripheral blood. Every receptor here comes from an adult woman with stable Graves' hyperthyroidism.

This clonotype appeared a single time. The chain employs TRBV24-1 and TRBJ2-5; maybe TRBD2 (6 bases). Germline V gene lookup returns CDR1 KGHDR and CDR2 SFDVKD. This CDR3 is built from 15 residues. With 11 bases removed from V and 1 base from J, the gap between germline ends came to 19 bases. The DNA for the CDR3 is TGTGCCAGCACCGTCTTGGGTAGCGGCCAAGAGACCCAGTACTTC. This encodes CASTVLGSGQETQYF.

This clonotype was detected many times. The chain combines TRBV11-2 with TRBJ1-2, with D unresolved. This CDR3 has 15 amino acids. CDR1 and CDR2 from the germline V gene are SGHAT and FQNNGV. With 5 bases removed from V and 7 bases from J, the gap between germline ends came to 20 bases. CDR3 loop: CASSRTALRASGYTF. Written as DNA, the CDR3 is TGTGCCAGCAGCAGAACAGCCCTTAGGGCCTCTGGCTACACCTTC. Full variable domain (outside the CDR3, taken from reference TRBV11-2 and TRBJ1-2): EAGVAQSPRYKIIEKRQSVAFWCNPISGHATLYWYQQILGQGPKLLIQFQNNGVVDDSQLPKDRFSAERLKGVDSTLKIQPAKLEDSAVYLCASSRTALRASGYTFGSGTRLTVV.

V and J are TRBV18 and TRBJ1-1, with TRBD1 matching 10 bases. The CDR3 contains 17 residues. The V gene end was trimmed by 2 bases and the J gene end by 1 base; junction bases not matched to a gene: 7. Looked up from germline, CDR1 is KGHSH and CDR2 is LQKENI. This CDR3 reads CASSPSGTGEWNTEAFF. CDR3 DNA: TGTGCCAGCTCACCATCCGGGACAGGGGAGTGGAACACTGAAGCTTTCTTT.

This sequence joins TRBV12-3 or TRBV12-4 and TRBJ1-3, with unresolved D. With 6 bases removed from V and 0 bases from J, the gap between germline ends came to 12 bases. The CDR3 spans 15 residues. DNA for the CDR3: TGTGCCAGCAGCGCCCCATTGAGCTCTGGAAACACCATATATTTT. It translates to CASSAPLSSGNTIYF.

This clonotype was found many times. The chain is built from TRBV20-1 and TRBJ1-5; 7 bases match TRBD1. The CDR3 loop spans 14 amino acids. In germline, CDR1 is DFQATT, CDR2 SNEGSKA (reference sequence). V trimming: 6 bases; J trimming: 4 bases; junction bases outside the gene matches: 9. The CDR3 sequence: CSASRTGGNQPQHF. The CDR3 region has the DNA TGCAGTGCCAGTAGGACAGGAGGTAATCAGCCCCAGCATTTT.

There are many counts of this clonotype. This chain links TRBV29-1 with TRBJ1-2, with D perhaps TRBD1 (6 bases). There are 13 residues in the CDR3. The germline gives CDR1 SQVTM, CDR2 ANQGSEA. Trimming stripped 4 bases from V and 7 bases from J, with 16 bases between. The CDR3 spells CSVGSGGEAGYTF. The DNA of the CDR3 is TGCAGCGTTGGGTCCGGGGGCGAGGCTGGCTACACCTTC.

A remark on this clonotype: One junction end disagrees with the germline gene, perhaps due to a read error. The CDR3 reads CASSLGGSYTDAFF. The CDR3 nucleotides are TGTGCCAGCAGTCTAGGGGGGTCGTACACTGATGCTTTCTTT. This sequence joins TRBV28 and TRBJ1-1; tentative D call: TRBD1 (6 bases). The CDR3 has 14 residues. Germline loops: CDR1 MDHEN, CDR2 SYDVKM. Filled out from reference TRBV28 and TRBJ1-1, the complete variable domain reads DVKVTQSSRYLVKRTGEKVFLECVQDMDHENMFWYRQDPGLGLRLIYFSYDVKMKEKGDIPEGYSVSREKKERFSLILESASTNQTSMYLCASSLGGSYTDAFFGQGTRLTVV.

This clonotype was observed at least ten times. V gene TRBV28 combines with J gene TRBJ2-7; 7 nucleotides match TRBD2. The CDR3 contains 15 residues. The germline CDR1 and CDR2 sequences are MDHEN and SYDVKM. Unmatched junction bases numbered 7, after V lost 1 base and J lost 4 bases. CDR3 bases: TGTGCCAGCAGTTTATATGGGGAGGGCCAGTACGAGCAGTACTTC. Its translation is CASSLYGEGQYEQYF. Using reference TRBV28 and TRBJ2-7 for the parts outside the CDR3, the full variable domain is DVKVTQSSRYLVKRTGEKVFLECVQDMDHENMFWYRQDPGLGLRLIYFSYDVKMKEKGDIPEGYSVSREKKERFSLILESASTNQTSMYLCASSLYGEGQYEQYFGPGTRLTVT.

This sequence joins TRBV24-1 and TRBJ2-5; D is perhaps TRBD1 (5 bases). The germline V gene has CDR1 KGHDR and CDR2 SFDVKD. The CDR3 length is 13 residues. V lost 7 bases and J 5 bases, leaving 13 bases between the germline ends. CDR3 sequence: CATSSGAVETQYF. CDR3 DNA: TGTGCCACCAGCTCTGGGGCGGTCGAGACCCAGTACTTC.

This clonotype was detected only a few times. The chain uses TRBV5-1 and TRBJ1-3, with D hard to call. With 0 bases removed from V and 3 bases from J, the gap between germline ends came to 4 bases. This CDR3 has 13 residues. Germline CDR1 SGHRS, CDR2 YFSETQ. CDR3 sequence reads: CASSLGDGNTIYF. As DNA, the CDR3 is TGCGCCAGCAGCTTGGGCGATGGAAACACCATATATTTT.

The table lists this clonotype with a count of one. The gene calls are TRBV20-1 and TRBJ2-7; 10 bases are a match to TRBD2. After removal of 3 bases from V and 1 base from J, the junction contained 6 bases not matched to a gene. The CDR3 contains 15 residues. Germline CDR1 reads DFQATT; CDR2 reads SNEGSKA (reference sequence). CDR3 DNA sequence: TGCAGTGCTAGTACCCTAGCGGGAGTATCCTACGAGCAGTACTTC. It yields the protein CSASTLAGVSYEQYF.

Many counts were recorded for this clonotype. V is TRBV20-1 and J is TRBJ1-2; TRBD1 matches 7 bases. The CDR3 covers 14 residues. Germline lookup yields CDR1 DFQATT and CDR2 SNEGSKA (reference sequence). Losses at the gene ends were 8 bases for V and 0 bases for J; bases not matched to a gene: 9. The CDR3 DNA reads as TGCAGTAACGAGGACAGGCCCTCTAACTATGGCTACACCTTC. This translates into CSNEDRPSNYGYTF.

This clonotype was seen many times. The CDR3 here is CASSYRIIFTGIKTYEQYF. The CDR3 nucleotides read TGTGCCAGCAGTTATCGGATAATCTTTACGGGCATAAAGACCTACGAGCAGTACTTC. V usage is TRBV6-2 or TRBV6-3 and J usage is TRBJ2-7; no firm D call. The CDR3 is 19 residues long. The germline CDR1 and CDR2 sequences are MNHEY and SVGEGT. Trimming shortened V by 3 bases and J by 2 bases, and 26 bases separated the two germline ends.

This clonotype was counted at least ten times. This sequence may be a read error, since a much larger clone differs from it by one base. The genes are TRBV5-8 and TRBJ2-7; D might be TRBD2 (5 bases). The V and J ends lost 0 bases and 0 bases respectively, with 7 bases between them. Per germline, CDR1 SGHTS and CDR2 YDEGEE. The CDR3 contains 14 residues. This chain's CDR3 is CASSLERTSYEQYF. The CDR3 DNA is TGTGCCAGCAGCTTGGAGCGGACCTCCTACGAGCAGTACTTC.

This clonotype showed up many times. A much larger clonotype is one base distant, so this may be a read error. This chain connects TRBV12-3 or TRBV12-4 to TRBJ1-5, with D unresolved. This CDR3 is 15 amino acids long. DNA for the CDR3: TGTGCCAGCAGTTCAGTCAGCACCGGCAATCAGCCCCAGCAGTTT. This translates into CASSSVSTGNQPQQF.

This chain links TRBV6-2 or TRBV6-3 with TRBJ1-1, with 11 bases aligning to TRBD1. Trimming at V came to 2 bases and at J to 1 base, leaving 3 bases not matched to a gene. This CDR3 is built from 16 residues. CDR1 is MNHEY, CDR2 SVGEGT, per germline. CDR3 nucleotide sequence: TGTGCCAGCAGTTACCGGACAGGGGGCCCGAACACTGAAGCTTTCTTT. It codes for CASSYRTGGPNTEAFF.

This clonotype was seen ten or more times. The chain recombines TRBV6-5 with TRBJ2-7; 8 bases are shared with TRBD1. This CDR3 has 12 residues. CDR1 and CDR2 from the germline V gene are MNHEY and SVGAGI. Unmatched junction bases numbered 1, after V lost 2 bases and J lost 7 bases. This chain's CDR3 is CASSYRTGEQYF. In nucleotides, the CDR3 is TGTGCCAGCAGTTACCGGACAGGGGAGCAGTACTTC.

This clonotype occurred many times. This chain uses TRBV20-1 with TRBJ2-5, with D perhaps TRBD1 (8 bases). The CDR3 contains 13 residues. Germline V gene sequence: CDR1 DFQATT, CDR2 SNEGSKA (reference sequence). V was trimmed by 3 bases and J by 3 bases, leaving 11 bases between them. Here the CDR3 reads CSASTGGEETQYF. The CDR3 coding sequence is TGCAGTGCTAGCACAGGGGGGGAAGAGACCCAGTACTTC.

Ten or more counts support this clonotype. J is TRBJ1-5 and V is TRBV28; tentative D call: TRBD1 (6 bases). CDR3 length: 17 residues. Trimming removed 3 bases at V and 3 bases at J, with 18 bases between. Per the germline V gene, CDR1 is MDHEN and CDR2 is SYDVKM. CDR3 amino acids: CASSFAGFRGPNQPQHF. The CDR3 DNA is TGTGCCAGCAGTTTTGCCGGTTTCAGGGGACCCAATCAGCCCCAGCATTTT.

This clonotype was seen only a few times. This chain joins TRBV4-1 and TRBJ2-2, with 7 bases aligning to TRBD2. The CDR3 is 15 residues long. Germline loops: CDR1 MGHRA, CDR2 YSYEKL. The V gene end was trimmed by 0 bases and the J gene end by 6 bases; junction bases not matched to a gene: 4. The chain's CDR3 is CASSQERAGAGELFF. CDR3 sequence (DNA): TGCGCCAGCAGCCAAGAGAGGGCGGGGGCCGGGGAGCTGTTTTTT.

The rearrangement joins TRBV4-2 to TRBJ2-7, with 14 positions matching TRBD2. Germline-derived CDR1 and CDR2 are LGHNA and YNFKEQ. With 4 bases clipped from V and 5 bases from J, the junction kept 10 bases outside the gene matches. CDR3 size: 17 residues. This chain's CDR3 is CASSPMGTSGRENEQYF. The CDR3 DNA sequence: TGTGCCAGCAGCCCGATGGGGACTAGCGGGAGAGAGAACGAGCAGTACTTC.

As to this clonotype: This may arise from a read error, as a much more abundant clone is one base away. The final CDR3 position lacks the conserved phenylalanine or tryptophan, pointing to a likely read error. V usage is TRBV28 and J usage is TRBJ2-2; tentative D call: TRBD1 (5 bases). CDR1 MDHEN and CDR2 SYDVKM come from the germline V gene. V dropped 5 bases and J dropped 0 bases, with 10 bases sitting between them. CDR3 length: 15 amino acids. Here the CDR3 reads CASSKRTSNTGELFL. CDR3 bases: TGTGCCAGCAGTAAAAGGACATCGAACACCGGGGAGCTGTTTTTG.

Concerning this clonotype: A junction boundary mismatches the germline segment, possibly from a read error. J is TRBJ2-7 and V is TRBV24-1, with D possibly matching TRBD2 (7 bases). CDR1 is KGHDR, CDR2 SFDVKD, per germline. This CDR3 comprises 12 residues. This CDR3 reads CATSGGYYDQYF. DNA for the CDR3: TGTGCCACCTCGGGGGGCTACTACGATCAGTACTTC.

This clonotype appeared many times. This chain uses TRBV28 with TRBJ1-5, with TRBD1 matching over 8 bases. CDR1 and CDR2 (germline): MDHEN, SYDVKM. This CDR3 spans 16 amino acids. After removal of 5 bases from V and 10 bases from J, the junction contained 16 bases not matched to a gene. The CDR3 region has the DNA TGTGCCAGCAGTATCAGGACAGGGTGGGATCCGATTCCCCAGCATTTT. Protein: CASSIRTGWDPIPQHF.

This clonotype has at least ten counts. The CDR3 reads CASSYSWTSHGEQYF. CDR3 in DNA: TGTGCCAGCAGTTACTCTTGGACTAGCCACGGCGAGCAGTACTTC. The chain uses TRBV6-5 and TRBJ2-7; 8 bases agree with TRBD2. This CDR3 contains 15 residues. V shed 0 bases and J 6 bases; nucleotides not matched to a gene: 7. Germline assignment: CDR1 MNHEY and CDR2 SVGAGI.

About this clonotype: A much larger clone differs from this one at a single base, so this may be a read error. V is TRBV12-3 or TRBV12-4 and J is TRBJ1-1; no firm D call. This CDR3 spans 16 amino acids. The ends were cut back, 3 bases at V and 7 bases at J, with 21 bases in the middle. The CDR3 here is CASSLSLQVLLNEAFF. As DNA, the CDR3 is TGTGCCAGCAGTTTGTCTTTGCAGGTCCTCCTGAATGAAGCTTTCTTT.

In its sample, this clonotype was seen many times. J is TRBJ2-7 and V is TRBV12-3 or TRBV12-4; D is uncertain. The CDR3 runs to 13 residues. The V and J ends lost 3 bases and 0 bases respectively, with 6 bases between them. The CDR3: CASSFLDSYEQYF. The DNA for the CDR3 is TGTGCCAGCAGTTTCCTAGACTCCTACGAGCAGTACTTC.